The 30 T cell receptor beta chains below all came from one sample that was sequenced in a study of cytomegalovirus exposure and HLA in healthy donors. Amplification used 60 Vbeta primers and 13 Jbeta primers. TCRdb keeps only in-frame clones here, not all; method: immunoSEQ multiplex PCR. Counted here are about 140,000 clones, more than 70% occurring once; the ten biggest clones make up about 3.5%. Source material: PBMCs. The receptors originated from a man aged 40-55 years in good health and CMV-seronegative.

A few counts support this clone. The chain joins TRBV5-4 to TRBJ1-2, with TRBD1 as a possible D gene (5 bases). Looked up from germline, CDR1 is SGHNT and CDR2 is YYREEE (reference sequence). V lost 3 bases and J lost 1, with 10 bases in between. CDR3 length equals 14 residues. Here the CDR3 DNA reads TGTGCCAGCAGCTCCGCAGGGAATAACTATGGCTACACCTTC. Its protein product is CASSSAGNNYGYTF.

CDR3 region: CASSYAKLAGGREQFF. The CDR3 coding sequence is TGTGCCAGCAGTTACGCCAAACTAGCGGGGGGGCGCGAGCAGTTCTTC. V gene TRBV6-5 combines with J gene TRBJ2-1; 13 positions agree with TRBD2. In germline, CDR1 is MNHEY, CDR2 SVGAGI. V lost 2 bases and J lost 10; bases outside the gene matches: 8. This CDR3 is 16 amino acids long.

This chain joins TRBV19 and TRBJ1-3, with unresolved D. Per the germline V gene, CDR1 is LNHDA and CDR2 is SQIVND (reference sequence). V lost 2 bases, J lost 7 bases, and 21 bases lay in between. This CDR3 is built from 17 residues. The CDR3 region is CASSISSLGSGRNTIYF. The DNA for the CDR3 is TGTGCCAGTAGTATAAGCTCGTTGGGAAGCGGTCGGAACACCATATATTTT.

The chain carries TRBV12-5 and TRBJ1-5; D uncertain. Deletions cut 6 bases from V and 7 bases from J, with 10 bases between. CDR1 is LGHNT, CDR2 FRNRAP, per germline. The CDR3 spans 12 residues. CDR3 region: CASGGNDQPQHF. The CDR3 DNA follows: TGTGCTAGTGGCGGGAACGACCAGCCCCAGCATTTT.

CDR3 loop: CASSLYPQSSGDEQFF. In nucleotides, the CDR3 is TGTGCCAGCAGCTTATACCCTCAGAGTAGCGGGGATGAGCAGTTCTTC. V gene TRBV7-3 combines with J gene TRBJ2-1; 8 positions agree with TRBD2. The CDR3 spans 16 residues. Germline loops: CDR1 SGHTA, CDR2 FQGTGA. V dropped 2 bases and J dropped 8; count of bases not matched to a gene: 11.

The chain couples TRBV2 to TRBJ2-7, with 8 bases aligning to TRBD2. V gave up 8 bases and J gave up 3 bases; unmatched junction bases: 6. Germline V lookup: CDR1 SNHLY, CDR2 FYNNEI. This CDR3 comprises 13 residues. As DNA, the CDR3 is TGTGCCAGCCAGGGACTAGGAGGCTACGAGCAGTACTTC. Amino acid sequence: CASQGLGGYEQYF. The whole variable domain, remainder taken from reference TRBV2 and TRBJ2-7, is EPEVTQTPSHQVTQMGQEVILRCVPISNHLYFYWYRQILGQKVEFLVSFYNNEISEKSEIFDDQFSVERPDGSNFTLKIRSTKLEDSAMYFCASQGLGGYEQYFGPGTRLTVT.

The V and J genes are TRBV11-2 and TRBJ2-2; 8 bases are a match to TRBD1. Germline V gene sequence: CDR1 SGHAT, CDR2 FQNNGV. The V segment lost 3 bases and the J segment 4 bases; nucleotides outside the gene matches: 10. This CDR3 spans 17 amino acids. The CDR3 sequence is CASSFYPGQETTGELFF. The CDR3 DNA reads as TGTGCCAGCAGCTTTTATCCGGGACAGGAGACCACCGGGGAGCTGTTTTTT.

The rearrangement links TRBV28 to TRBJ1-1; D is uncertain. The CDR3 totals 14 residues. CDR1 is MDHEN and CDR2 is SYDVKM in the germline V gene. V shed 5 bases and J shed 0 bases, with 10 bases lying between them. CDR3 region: CASSLNPMNTEAFF. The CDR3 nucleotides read TGTGCCAGCAGTCTAAACCCAATGAACACTGAAGCTTTCTTT.

CDR3: CASGNRVSYEQYF. The DNA for the CDR3 is TGTGCTAGTGGTAACAGGGTCTCCTACGAGCAGTACTTC. The chain combines TRBV12-5 with TRBJ2-7, with D tentatively TRBD1 (6 bases). This CDR3 contains 13 residues. Trimming pared 5 bases from V and 0 bases from J, leaving 8 bases between. Germline assignment: CDR1 LGHNT and CDR2 FRNRAP.

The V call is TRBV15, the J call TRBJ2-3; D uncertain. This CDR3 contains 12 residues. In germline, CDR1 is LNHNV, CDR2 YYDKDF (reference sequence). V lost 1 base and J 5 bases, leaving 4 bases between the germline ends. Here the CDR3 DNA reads TGTGCCACCAGCAGAGGTCAAGATACGCAGTATTTT. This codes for CATSRGQDTQYF.

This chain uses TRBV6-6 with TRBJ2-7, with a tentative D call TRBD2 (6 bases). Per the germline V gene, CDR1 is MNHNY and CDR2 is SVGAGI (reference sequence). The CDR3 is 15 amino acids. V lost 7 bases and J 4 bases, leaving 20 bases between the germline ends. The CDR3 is CASTAARRDHYEQYF. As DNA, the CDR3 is TGTGCCAGCACCGCCGCACGGAGGGACCATTACGAGCAGTACTTC.

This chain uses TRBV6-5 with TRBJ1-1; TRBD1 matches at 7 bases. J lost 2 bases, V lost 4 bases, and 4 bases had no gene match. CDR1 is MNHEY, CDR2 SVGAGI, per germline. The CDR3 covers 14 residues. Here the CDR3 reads CASSLNRGNTEAFF. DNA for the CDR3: TGTGCCAGCAGTTTAAACAGGGGTAACACTGAAGCTTTCTTT.

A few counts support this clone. The CDR3 spells CASSVGGPYSGNTIYF. CDR3 nucleotide sequence: TGTGCCAGCAGCGTTGGGGGCCCTTACTCTGGAAACACCATATATTTT. The chain combines TRBV9 with TRBJ1-3; TRBD1 might be the D (6 bases). CDR1 SGDLS and CDR2 YYNGEE come from the germline V gene. The CDR3 spans 16 residues. Trimming removed 2 bases at V and 0 bases at J, with 12 bases between.

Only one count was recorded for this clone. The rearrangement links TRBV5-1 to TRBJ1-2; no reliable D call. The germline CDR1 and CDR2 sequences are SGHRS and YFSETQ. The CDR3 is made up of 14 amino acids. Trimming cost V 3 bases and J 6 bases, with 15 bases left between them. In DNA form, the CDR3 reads TGCGCCAGCAGCTCGGAGGGAGGGAGAAATGGCTACACCTTC. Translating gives CASSSEGGRNGYTF. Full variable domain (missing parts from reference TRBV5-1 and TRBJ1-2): KAGVTQTPRYLIKTRGQQVTLSCSPISGHRSVSWYQQTPGQGLQFLFEYFSETQRNKGNFPGRFSGRQFSNSRSEMNVSTLELGDSALYLCASSSEGGRNGYTFGSGTRLTVV.

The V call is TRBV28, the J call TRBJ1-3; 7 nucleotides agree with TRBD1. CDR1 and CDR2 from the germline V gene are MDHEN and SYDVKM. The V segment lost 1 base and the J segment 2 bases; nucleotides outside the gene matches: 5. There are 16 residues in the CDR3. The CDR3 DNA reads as TGTGCCAGCAGTTTATCTTCTGACAGGGCTGGAAACACCATATATTTT. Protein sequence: CASSLSSDRAGNTIYF.

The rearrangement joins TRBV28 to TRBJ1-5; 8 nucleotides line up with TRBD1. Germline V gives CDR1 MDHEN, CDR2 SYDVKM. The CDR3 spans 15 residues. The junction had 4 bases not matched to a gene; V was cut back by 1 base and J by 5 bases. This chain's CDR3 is CASSLSGQVYQPQHF. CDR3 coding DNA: TGTGCCAGCAGTTTATCGGGACAGGTCTATCAGCCCCAGCATTTT.

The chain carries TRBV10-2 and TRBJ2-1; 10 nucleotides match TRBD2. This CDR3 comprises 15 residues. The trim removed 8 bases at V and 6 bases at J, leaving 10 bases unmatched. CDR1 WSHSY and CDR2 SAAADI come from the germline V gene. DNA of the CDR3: TGCGCCAGCGTCCCTAGCGGGGGTCGAATCAATGAGCAGTTCTTC. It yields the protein CASVPSGGRINEQFF.

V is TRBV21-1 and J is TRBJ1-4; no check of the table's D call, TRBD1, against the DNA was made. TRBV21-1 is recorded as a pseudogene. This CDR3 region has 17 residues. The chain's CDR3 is CASSKPSWGQGGEKLFF. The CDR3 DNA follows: TGTGCCAGCAGCAAACCTTCCTGGGGACAGGGCGGTGAAAAACTGTTTTTT.

The CDR3, as DNA: TGTGCCATCAGTGAGTCGAGCGGGGGGCCCTACGAGCAGTACTTC. Translation: CAISESSGGPYEQYF. The chain has TRBV10-3 and TRBJ2-5; 9 bases match TRBD2. The end of the DNA aligns better with TRBJ2-7, so the J call may be wrong. The CDR3 loop spans 15 amino acids. Germline loops: CDR1 ENHRY, CDR2 SYGVKD.

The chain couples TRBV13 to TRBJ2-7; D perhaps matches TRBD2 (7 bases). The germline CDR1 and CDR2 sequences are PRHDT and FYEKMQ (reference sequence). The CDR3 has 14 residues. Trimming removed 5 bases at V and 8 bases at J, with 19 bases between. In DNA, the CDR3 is TGTGCCAGCAGCGGAGGACAGCGGGATCACAAGCAGTACTTC. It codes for CASSGGQRDHKQYF.

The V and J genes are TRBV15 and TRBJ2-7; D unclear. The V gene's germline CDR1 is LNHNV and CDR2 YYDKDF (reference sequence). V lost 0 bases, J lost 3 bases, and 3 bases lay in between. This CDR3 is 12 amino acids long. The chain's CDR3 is CATSRDSYEQYF. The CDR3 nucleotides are TGTGCCACCAGCAGAGATAGCTACGAGCAGTACTTC.

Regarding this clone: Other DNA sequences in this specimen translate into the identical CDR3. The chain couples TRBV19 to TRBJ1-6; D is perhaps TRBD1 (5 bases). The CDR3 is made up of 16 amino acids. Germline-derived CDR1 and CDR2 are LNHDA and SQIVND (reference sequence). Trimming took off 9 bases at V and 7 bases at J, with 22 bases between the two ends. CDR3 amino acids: CASQNVRVLGNSPLHF. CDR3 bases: TGTGCCAGCCAAAATGTCAGGGTGTTGGGCAATTCACCCCTCCACTTT.

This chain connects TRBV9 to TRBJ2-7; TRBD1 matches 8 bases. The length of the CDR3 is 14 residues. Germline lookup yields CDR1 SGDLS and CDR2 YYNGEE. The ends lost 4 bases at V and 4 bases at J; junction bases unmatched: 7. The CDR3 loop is CASSRTGLIYEQYF. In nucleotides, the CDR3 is TGTGCCAGCAGCAGGACAGGGTTAATTTACGAGCAGTACTTC.

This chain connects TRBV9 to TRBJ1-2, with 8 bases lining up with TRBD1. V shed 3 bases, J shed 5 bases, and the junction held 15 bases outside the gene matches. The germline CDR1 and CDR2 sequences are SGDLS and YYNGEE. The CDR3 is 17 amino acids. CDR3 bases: TGTGCCAGCAGCGCAGACTTAAAGACAGGGGCCTTGTATGGCTACACCTTC. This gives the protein CASSADLKTGALYGYTF.

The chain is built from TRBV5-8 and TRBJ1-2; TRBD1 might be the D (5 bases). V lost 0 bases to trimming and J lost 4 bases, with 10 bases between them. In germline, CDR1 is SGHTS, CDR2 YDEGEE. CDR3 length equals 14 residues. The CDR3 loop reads CASSLAGGIYGYTF. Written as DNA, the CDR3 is TGTGCCAGCAGCTTGGCCGGGGGAATCTATGGCTACACCTTC.

The CDR3 DNA is TGCAGCCCCCCGCAGGAGGCAACTAATGAAAAACTGTTTTTT. Amino acid sequence: CSPPQEATNEKLFF. The chain employs TRBV29-1 and TRBJ1-4; D remains ambiguous. V was clipped by 8 bases and J by 0 bases, with 13 bases between them. Germline assignment: CDR1 SQVTM and CDR2 ANQGSEA. The CDR3 spans 14 residues.

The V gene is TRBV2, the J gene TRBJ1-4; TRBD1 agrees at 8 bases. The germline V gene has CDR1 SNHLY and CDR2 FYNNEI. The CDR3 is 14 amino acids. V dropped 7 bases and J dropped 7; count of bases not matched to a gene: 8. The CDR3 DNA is TGTGCCAGCAATCGACAGGGGTCAGGTGAAAAACTGTTTTTT. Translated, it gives CASNRQGSGEKLFF.

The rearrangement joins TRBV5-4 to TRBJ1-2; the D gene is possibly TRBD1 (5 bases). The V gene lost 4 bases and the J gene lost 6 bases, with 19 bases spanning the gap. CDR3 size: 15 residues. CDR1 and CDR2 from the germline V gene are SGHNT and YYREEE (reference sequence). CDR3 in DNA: TGTGCCAGCAGCACGGGTGGCGGGGCGCAAAATGGCTACACCTTC. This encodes CASSTGGGAQNGYTF.

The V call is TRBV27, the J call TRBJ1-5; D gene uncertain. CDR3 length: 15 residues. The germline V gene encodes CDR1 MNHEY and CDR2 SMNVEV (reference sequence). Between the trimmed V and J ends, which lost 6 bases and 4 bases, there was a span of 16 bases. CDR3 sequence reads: CASSRDPWGNQPQHF. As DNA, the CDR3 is TGTGCCAGCAGCCGGGATCCTTGGGGAAATCAGCCCCAGCATTTT.

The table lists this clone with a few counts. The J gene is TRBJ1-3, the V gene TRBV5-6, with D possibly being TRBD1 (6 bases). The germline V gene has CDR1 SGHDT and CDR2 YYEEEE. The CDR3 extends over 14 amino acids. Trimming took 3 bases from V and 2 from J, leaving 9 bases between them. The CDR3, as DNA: TGTGCCAGCAGCTCTACAGGGACTGGAAACACCATATATTTT. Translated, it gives CASSSTGTGNTIYF.